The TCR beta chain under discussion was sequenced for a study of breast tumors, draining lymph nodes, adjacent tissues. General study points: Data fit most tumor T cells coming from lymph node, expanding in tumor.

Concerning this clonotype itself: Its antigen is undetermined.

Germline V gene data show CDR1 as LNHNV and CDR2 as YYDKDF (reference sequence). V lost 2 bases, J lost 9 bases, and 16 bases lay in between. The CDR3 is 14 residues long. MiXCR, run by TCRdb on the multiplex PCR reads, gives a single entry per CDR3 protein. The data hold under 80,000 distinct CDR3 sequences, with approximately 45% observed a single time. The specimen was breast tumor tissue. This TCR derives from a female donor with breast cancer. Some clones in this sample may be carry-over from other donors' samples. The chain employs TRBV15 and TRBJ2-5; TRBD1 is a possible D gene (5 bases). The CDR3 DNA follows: TGTGCCACCAGCAGACAACAGGTGGAGCAGCCCCAGTACTTC. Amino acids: CATSRQQVEQPQYF.